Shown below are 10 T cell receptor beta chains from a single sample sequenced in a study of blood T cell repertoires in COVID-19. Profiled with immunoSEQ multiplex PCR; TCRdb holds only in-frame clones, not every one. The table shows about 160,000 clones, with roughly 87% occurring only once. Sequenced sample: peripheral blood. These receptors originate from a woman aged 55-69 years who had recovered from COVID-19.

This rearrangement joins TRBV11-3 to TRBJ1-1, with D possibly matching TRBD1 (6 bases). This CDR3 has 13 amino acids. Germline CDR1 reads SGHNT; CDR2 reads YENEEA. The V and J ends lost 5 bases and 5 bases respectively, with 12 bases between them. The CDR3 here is CASSQGTRTEAFF. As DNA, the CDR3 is TGTGCCAGCAGCCAGGGGACGAGGACTGAAGCTTTCTTT.

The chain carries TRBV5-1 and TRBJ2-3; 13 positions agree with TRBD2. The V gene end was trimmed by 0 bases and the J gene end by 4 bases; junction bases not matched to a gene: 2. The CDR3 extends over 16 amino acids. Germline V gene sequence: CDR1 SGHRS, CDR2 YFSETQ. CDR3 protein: CASSLGLAGGPDTQYF. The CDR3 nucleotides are TGCGCCAGCAGCTTGGGACTAGCGGGGGGCCCAGATACGCAGTATTTT.

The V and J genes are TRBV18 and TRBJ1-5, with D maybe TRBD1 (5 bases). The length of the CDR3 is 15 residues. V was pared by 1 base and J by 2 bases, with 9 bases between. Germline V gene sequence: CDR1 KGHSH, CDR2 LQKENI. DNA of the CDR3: TGTGCCAGCTCACCACGGGCAGGGCGCAATCAGCCCCAGCATTTT. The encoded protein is CASSPRAGRNQPQHF.

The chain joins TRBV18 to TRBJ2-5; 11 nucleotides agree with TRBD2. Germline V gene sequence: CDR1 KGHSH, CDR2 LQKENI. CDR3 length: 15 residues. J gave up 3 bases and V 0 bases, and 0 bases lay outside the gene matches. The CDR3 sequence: CASSPPGLAEETQYF. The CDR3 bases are TGTGCCAGCTCACCACCGGGACTAGCGGAAGAGACCCAGTACTTC.

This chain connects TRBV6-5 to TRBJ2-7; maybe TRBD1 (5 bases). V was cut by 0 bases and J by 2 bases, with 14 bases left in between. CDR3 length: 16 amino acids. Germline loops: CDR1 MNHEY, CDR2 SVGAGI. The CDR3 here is CASSYSRQGTTYEQYF. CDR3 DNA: TGTGCCAGCAGTTACTCGCGGCAGGGCACGACCTACGAGCAGTACTTC.

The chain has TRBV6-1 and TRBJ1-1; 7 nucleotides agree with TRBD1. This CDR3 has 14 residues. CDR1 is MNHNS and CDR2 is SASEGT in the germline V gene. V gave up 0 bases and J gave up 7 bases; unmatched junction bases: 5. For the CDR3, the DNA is TGTGCCAGCAGTGAAGCGACAGGGTATTATGAAGCTTTCTTT. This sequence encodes CASSEATGYYEAFF.

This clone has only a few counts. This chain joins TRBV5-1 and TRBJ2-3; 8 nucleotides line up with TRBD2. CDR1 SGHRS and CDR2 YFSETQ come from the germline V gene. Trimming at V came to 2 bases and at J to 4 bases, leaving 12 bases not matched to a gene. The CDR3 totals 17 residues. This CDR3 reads CASSFLGARGVSDTQYF. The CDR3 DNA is TGCGCCAGCAGCTTTTTGGGGGCGCGGGGGGTATCAGATACGCAGTATTTT.

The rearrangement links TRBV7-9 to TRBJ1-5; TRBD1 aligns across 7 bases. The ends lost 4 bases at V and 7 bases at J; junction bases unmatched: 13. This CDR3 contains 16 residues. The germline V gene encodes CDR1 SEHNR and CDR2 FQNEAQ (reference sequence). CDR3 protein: CASSSEFGAGGQPQHF. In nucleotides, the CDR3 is TGTGCCAGCAGCTCAGAATTCGGGGCAGGGGGGCAGCCCCAGCATTTT. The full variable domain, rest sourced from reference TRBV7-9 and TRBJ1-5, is DTGVSQNPRHKITKRGQNVTFRCDPISEHNRLYWYRQTLGQGPEFLTYFQNEAQLEKSRLLSDRFSAERPKGSFSTLEIQRTEQGDSAMYLCASSSEFGAGGQPQHFGDGTRLSIL.

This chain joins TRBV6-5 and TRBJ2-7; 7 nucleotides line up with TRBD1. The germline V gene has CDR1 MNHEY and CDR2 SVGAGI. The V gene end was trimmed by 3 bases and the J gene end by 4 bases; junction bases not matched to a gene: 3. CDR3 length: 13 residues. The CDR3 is CASSYGTVYEQYF. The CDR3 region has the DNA TGTGCCAGCAGTTATGGGACAGTTTACGAGCAGTACTTC.

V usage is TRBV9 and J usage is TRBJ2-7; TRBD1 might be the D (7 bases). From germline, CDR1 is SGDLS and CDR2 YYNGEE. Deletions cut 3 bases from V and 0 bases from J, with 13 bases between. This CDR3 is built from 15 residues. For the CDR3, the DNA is TGTGCCAGCAGCGCGACAGGGAGGAGCTCCTACGAGCAGTACTTC. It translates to CASSATGRSSYEQYF.